A single sample gave rise to the 30 T cell receptor beta chains below, sequenced in a study of shared clonotypes between healthy human individuals. TCRdb's table, derived via immunoSEQ multiplex PCR, lists solely in-frame clones and lacks some. Of roughly 2.5 million clones listed, more than 90% are singletons. Source material: naive CD4+ T cells sorted from blood. The subset was: CD45RA+ positively selected. The source of these receptors is a young man in good health.

This rearrangement joins TRBV7-9 to TRBJ2-3, with 7 positions matching TRBD2. J lost 2 bases, V lost 4 bases, and 6 bases had no gene match. Germline assignment: CDR1 SEHNR and CDR2 FQNEAQ (reference sequence). The CDR3 runs 15 residues. The CDR3 bases are TGTGCCAGCAGCTCGGGACGGGAGGTCACAGATACGCAGTATTTT. The encoded protein is CASSSGREVTDTQYF. The full variable domain, its missing parts supplied by reference TRBV7-9 and TRBJ2-3, is DTGVSQNPRHKITKRGQNVTFRCDPISEHNRLYWYRQTLGQGPEFLTYFQNEAQLEKSRLLSDRFSAERPKGSFSTLEIQRTEQGDSAMYLCASSSGREVTDTQYFGPGTRLTVL.

The V call is TRBV7-2, the J call TRBJ2-5; TRBD2 matches at 7 bases. The CDR3 consists of 14 residues. Losses at the gene ends were 5 bases for V and 5 bases for J; bases not matched to a gene: 8. Germline loops: CDR1 SGHTA, CDR2 FQGNSA. CDR3 sequence reads: CASSPGLPRETQYF. In nucleotides, the CDR3 is TGTGCCAGCAGCCCGGGACTACCCCGGGAGACCCAGTACTTC.

The chain employs TRBV7-8 and TRBJ2-5; possibly TRBD1 or TRBD2 for D (6 bases each). Trimming shortened V by 5 bases and J by 2 bases, and 12 bases separated the two germline ends. The CDR3 loop spans 14 amino acids. Per germline, CDR1 SGHVS and CDR2 FQNEAQ. The CDR3 nucleotides read TGTGCCAGCAGCCCGCGGGACACGCAAGAGACCCAGTACTTC. The encoded protein is CASSPRDTQETQYF.

This clone was found once. The rearrangement uses TRBV20-1 and TRBJ2-7; D is uncertain. This CDR3 has 11 residues. Germline V gene data show CDR1 as DFQATT and CDR2 as SNEGSKA (reference sequence). Between the trimmed V and J ends, which lost 0 bases and 7 bases, there was a span of 7 bases. In nucleotides, the CDR3 is TGCAGTGCTAGAGACGTCCCAGAGCAGTACTTC. This encodes CSARDVPEQYF.

The rearrangement links TRBV11-2 to TRBJ2-3; 8 nucleotides match TRBD2. There are 16 residues in the CDR3. Germline V CDR1 and CDR2: SGHAT, FQNNGV. V gave up 3 bases and J gave up 5 bases; unmatched junction bases: 10. CDR3: CASSFRPGGRGDTQYF. CDR3 DNA: TGTGCCAGCAGCTTTCGTCCGGGAGGGCGTGGAGATACGCAGTATTTT.

In this sample, this clone turned up a few times. The chain employs TRBV5-6 and TRBJ1-5, with 10 positions matching TRBD1. Trimming removed 4 bases from V and 5 bases from J; junction bases left unmatched: 3. CDR1 is SGHDT and CDR2 is YYEEEE in the germline V gene. The CDR3 has 14 residues. The chain's CDR3 is CASSAGTGDQPQHF. CDR3 in DNA: TGTGCCAGCAGCGCCGGGACAGGGGATCAGCCCCAGCATTTT.

This clone was detected once. J is TRBJ2-1 and V is TRBV7-2; 13 positions match TRBD2. The CDR3 consists of 15 residues. Germline V gives CDR1 SGHTA, CDR2 FQGNSA. V lost 1 base to trimming and J lost 15 bases; unmatched junction nucleotides: 9. CDR3 region: CASSLDTSGRALPFF. CDR3 nucleotide sequence: TGTGCCAGCAGCTTAGATACTAGCGGGAGGGCCCTGCCGTTCTTC.

V and J are TRBV30 and TRBJ2-5, with D perhaps assigned TRBD1 or TRBD2 (5 bases each). The CDR3 covers 13 residues. V was pared by 0 bases and J by 9 bases, with 14 bases between. Looked up from germline, CDR1 is GTSNPN and CDR2 is SVGIG (reference sequence). The CDR3 spells CAWSVRGLLPQYF. CDR3 nucleotide sequence: TGTGCCTGGAGTGTACGGGGCCTACTCCCCCAGTACTTC.

In this sample, this clone turned up once. The chain is built from TRBV7-3 and TRBJ2-5, with 7 bases identical to TRBD1. The CDR3 consists of 15 residues. CDR1 is SGHTA and CDR2 is FQGTGA in the germline V gene. V lost 8 bases and J lost 5; bases outside the gene matches: 14. CDR3 region: CASGLLAGGWETQYF. CDR3 nucleotide sequence: TGTGCCAGCGGCCTTCTTGCAGGGGGTTGGGAGACCCAGTACTTC.

Comments on this clone: In the same sample, other DNA sequences code for this CDR3. V usage is TRBV19 and J usage is TRBJ2-3, with D possibly being TRBD2 (5 bases). CDR1 LNHDA and CDR2 SQIVND come from the germline V gene (reference sequence). This CDR3 has 13 residues. With 4 bases removed from V and 1 base from J, the gap between germline ends came to 6 bases. CDR3 sequence: CASSTGGTDTQYF. The CDR3 nucleotides are TGTGCCAGTAGTACCGGGGGCACAGATACGCAGTATTTT.

The chain employs TRBV4-2 and TRBJ1-4, with TRBD1 as a possible D gene (5 bases). Germline CDR1 is LGHNA and CDR2 is YNFKEQ. With 5 bases removed from V and 0 bases from J, the gap between germline ends came to 10 bases. The CDR3 has 15 residues. CDR3 bases: TGTGCCAGCAGCGAGGGGAGCGCAACTAATGAAAAACTGTTTTTT. It encodes CASSEGSATNEKLFF.

This chain uses TRBV13 with TRBJ1-2; D is uncertain. The V end was cut by 3 bases, the J end by 4 bases, with 12 bases between. CDR1 is PRHDT, CDR2 FYEKMQ, per germline (reference sequence). This CDR3 contains 14 residues. The CDR3 coding sequence is TGTGCCAGCAGCTTGGAAGGACGCTCCTATGGCTACACCTTC. Amino acids: CASSLEGRSYGYTF.

The chain combines TRBV5-4 with TRBJ2-2; 9 nucleotides align to TRBD2. The germline CDR1 and CDR2 sequences are SGHNT and YYREEE (reference sequence). V shed 3 bases and J 6 bases; nucleotides not matched to a gene: 6. The CDR3 is made up of 15 amino acids. As DNA, the CDR3 is TGTGCCAGCAGCTCCGGGACTAGCAGGCCCGGGGAGCTGTTTTTT. Amino acids: CASSSGTSRPGELFF.

This clone turned up a few times. V and J are TRBV30 and TRBJ1-2, with TRBD1 as a possible D gene (6 bases). The germline CDR1 and CDR2 sequences are GTSNPN and SVGIG (reference sequence). This CDR3 contains 16 residues. Between the trimmed V and J ends, which lost 0 bases and 0 bases, there was a span of 14 bases. The CDR3 loop reads CAWSVDRKTANYGYTF. In DNA form, the CDR3 reads TGTGCCTGGAGTGTAGACAGGAAGACAGCTAACTATGGCTACACCTTC.

The J gene is TRBJ2-7, the V gene TRBV5-6; possibly TRBD2 for D (5 bases). This CDR3 comprises 13 residues. Trimming pared 5 bases from V and 0 bases from J, leaving 9 bases between. Germline assignment: CDR1 SGHDT and CDR2 YYEEEE. The CDR3 DNA is TGTGCCAGCAGTCAGGACTTCTCCTACGAGCAGTACTTC. It yields the protein CASSQDFSYEQYF.

The chain couples TRBV7-2 to TRBJ1-4; D is uncertain. Germline V gene data show CDR1 as SGHTA and CDR2 as FQGNSA. V was shortened by 5 bases and J by 10 bases, with 14 bases between the two germline ends. The CDR3 covers 13 residues. CDR3 amino acids: CASSPNPKGKLFF. The CDR3 bases are TGTGCCAGCAGCCCAAATCCTAAGGGAAAACTGTTTTTT.

V usage is TRBV20-1 and J usage is TRBJ2-7, with D unclear. The CDR3 totals 11 residues. The V and J ends lost 3 bases and 2 bases respectively, with 5 bases between them. Germline V CDR1 and CDR2: DFQATT, SNEGSKA (reference sequence). DNA of the CDR3: TGCAGTGCTAGTGCCGCCTACGAGCAGTACTTC. It specifies CSASAAYEQYF.

Comment on this clone: Other DNA sequences of this sample code for an identical CDR3. The J gene is TRBJ2-7, the V gene TRBV6-5, with TRBD2 as a possible D gene (6 bases). The CDR3 runs to 13 residues. CDR1 is MNHEY and CDR2 is SVGAGI in the germline V gene. Trimming removed 6 bases from V and 3 bases from J, with 12 bases in between. Written as DNA, the CDR3 is TGTGCCAGCAGACCGGGACTGAGCTACGAGCAGTACTTC. Translated: CASRPGLSYEQYF.

The chain links TRBV5-1 to TRBJ2-5; 8 bases map to TRBD1. The CDR3 contains 14 residues. The V gene's germline CDR1 is SGHRS and CDR2 YFSETQ. Unmatched junction bases numbered 5, after V lost 4 bases and J lost 3 bases. The CDR3 DNA is TGCGCCAGCAGCACCGGGACAGGCAAAGAGACCCAGTACTTC. Protein product: CASSTGTGKETQYF. Complete variable domain (other parts from reference TRBV5-1 and TRBJ2-5): KAGVTQTPRYLIKTRGQQVTLSCSPISGHRSVSWYQQTPGQGLQFLFEYFSETQRNKGNFPGRFSGRQFSNSRSEMNVSTLELGDSALYLCASSTGTGKETQYFGPGTRLLVL.

The chain has TRBV11-2 and TRBJ2-5; D unresolved. V gave up 5 bases and J gave up 7 bases, with 8 bases separating them. CDR3 length equals 11 residues. Germline V lookup: CDR1 SGHAT, CDR2 FQNNGV. The CDR3 bases are TGTGCCAGCAGCCCGACCGGGACCCAGTACTTC. Translation: CASSPTGTQYF.

The chain couples TRBV7-2 to TRBJ2-1; the D is unclear. The CDR3 runs to 16 residues. Germline CDR1 SGHTA, CDR2 FQGNSA. V was trimmed by 2 bases and J by 2 bases, leaving 13 bases between them. The CDR3 nucleotides read TGTGCCAGCAGCTTACGACGCGGCCGCGCCTACAATGAGCAGTTCTTC. Protein product: CASSLRRGRAYNEQFF.

This clone was found once. The V and J genes are TRBV7-9 and TRBJ1-1; D is perhaps TRBD1 (5 bases). This CDR3 is 16 amino acids long. V was trimmed by 1 base and J by 3 bases, leaving 15 bases between them. Germline assignment: CDR1 SEHNR and CDR2 FQNEAQ (reference sequence). The CDR3 is CASSLVGPGGDTEAFF. Here the CDR3 DNA reads TGTGCCAGCAGCTTAGTAGGACCGGGAGGGGACACTGAAGCTTTCTTT.

The rearrangement uses TRBV2 and TRBJ1-2; 9 bases line up with TRBD1. Germline lookup yields CDR1 SNHLY and CDR2 FYNNEI. This CDR3 contains 15 residues. Trimming at V came to 2 bases and at J to 7 bases, leaving 8 bases not matched to a gene. The CDR3 nucleotides are TGTGCCAGCAGTGAATTGGACAGGGGCCCTTCTGGCTACACCTTC. Translating it yields CASSELDRGPSGYTF.

The chain is built from TRBV27 and TRBJ1-4, with 8 bases that match TRBD1. Germline V CDR1 and CDR2: MNHEY, SMNVEV (reference sequence). This CDR3 is 15 amino acids long. V dropped 2 bases and J dropped 8; count of bases not matched to a gene: 7. The chain's CDR3 is CASSLTGGAGEKLFF. The CDR3 nucleotides are TGTGCCAGCAGTTTAACAGGGGGGGCAGGGGAAAAACTGTTTTTT. The variable domain in full, completed from reference TRBV27 and TRBJ1-4, reads EAQVTQNPRYLITVTGKKLTVTCSQNMNHEYMSWYRQDPGLGLRQIYYSMNVEVTDKGDVPEGYKVSRKEKRNFPLILESPSPNQTSLYFCASSLTGGAGEKLFFGSGTQLSVL.

Worth noting for this clone: Other DNA sequences in this sample translate to the same CDR3. The chain recombines TRBV11-2 with TRBJ2-5; D remains ambiguous. Trimming removed 3 bases from V and 2 bases from J, with 7 bases in between. This CDR3 contains 13 residues. The germline CDR1 and CDR2 sequences are SGHAT and FQNNGV. CDR3 DNA sequence: TGTGCCAGCAGCTTCGGAGATCAAGAGACCCAGTACTTC. It codes for CASSFGDQETQYF.

In this sample, this clone turned up a few times. The CDR3 DNA reads TGTGCCAGCAATCCTAGCGGTTTGACCTACGAGCAGTACTTC. This sequence encodes CASNPSGLTYEQYF. The rearrangement joins TRBV2 to TRBJ2-7; 7 positions match TRBD2. This CDR3 is built from 14 residues. V trimming: 7 bases; J trimming: 2 bases; junction bases outside the gene matches: 8. From germline, CDR1 is SNHLY and CDR2 FYNNEI. The full variable domain, with the rest looked up from reference TRBV2 and TRBJ2-7, is EPEVTQTPSHQVTQMGQEVILRCVPISNHLYFYWYRQILGQKVEFLVSFYNNEISEKSEIFDDQFSVERPDGSNFTLKIRSTKLEDSAMYFCASNPSGLTYEQYFGPGTRLTVT.

Turning to this clone: Other DNA sequences from this sample encode an identical CDR3 as well. V gene TRBV10-3 combines with J gene TRBJ2-7; a weak D match, TRBD2 (5 bases). The germline V gene encodes CDR1 ENHRY and CDR2 SYGVKD. The CDR3 length is 12 residues. V lost 3 bases and J 3 bases, leaving 6 bases between the germline ends. The DNA of the CDR3 is TGTGCCATCAGTGACGGGGACTACGAGCAGTACTTC. Amino acids: CAISDGDYEQYF.

This chain uses TRBV19 with TRBJ2-1, with TRBD1 matching 7 bases. Germline V gene lookup returns CDR1 LNHDA and CDR2 SQIVND (reference sequence). This CDR3 is built from 17 residues. Unmatched junction bases numbered 16, after V lost 2 bases and J lost 9 bases. This CDR3 is CASSIMVGGRGLGEQFF. CDR3 in DNA: TGTGCCAGTAGTATAATGGTAGGAGGTAGGGGGCTTGGTGAGCAGTTCTTC.

This chain uses TRBV7-2 with TRBJ1-5, with a tentative D call TRBD1 (5 bases). The CDR3 totals 16 residues. Germline assignment: CDR1 SGHTA and CDR2 FQGNSA. V was pared by 4 bases and J by 3 bases, with 16 bases between. CDR3 DNA: TGTGCCAGCAGCTACGCACGGACGGGGGACAATCAGCCCCAGCATTTT. It yields the protein CASSYARTGDNQPQHF.

V gene TRBV7-2 combines with J gene TRBJ2-1; 8 nucleotides match TRBD2. Per the germline V gene, CDR1 is SGHTA and CDR2 is FQGNSA. V shed 5 bases and J 9 bases; nucleotides not matched to a gene: 9. This CDR3 is built from 14 residues. The CDR3 is CASSELGLASEQFF. CDR3 coding DNA: TGTGCCAGCAGCGAATTAGGACTAGCTAGTGAGCAGTTCTTC.